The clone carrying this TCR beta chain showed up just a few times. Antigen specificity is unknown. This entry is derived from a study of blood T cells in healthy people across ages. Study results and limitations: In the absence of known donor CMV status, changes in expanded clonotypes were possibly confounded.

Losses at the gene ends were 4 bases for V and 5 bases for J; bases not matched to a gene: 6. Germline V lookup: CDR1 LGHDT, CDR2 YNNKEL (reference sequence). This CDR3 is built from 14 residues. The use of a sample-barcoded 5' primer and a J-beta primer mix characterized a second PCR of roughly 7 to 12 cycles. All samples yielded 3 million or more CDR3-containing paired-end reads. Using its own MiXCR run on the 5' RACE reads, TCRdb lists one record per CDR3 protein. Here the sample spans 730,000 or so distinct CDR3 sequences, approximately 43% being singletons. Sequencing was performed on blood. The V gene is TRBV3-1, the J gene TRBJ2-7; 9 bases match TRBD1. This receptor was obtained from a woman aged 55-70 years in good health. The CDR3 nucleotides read TGTGCCAGCAGCCCCCGGGACAGGGCAAACGAGCAGTACTTC. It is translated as CASSPRDRANEQYF.